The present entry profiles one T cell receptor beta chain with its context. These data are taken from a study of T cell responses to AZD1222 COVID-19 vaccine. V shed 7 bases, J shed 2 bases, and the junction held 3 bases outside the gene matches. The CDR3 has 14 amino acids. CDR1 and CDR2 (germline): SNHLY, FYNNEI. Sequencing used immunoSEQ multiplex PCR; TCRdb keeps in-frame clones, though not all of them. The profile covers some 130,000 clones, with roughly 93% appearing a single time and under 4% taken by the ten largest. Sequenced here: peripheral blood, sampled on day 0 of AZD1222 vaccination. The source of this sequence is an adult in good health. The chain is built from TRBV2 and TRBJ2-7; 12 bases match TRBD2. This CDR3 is CASMTSGSTYEQYF. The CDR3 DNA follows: TGTGCCAGCATGACTAGCGGGAGCACCTACGAGCAGTACTTC.